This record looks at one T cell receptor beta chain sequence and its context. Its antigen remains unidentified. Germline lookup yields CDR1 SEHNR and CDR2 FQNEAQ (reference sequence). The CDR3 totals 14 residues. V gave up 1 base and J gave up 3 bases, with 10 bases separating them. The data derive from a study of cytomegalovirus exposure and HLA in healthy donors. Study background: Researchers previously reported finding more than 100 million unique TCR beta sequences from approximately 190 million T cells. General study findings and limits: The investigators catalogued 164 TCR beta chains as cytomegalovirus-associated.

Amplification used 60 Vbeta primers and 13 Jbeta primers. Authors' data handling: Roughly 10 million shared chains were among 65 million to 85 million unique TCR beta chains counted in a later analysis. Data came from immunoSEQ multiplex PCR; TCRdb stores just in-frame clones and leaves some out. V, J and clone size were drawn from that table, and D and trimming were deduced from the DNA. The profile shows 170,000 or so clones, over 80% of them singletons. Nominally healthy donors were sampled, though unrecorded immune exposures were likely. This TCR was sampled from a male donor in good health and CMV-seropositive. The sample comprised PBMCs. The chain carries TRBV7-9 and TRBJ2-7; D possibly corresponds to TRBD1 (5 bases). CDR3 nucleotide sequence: TGTGCCAGCAGCTTAGGGTCAGGGCTCTACGAGCAGTACTTC. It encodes CASSLGSGLYEQYF.